Sequencing of this T cell receptor beta chain was carried out in a study of shared clonotypes between healthy human individuals. As regards this clone: Its matching antigen is unknown.

The ends were cut back, 0 bases at V and 3 bases at J, with 12 bases in the middle. The CDR3 length is 15 residues. Germline assignment: CDR1 SGHRS and CDR2 YFSETQ. Study-level results: The expectation was that sequencing depth would affect clonotype sharing among donors. The low donor count limited represented genetic and exposure-history diversity. Sampling involved blood alone; tissue repertoires likely differ. Clonotypes shared by all four donors outscored non-shared clonotypes in generation probability.

Assay used: immunoSEQ multiplex PCR; TCRdb lists only in-frame clones, some missing. The sample records fewer than 3 million clones, 80% to 95% being singletons. Material for sequencing was naive CD4+ T cells from PBMCs. Subset meaning: CD45RA+ positively selected. This receptor was obtained from a man between 18 and 29 years old in good health. Some clones in this sample may be carry-over from other donors' samples. The chain is built from TRBV5-1 and TRBJ1-1; tentative D call: TRBD1 (5 bases). The CDR3 DNA reads as TGCGCCAGCAGCTTGGTGGGCATAGGGGACACTGAAGCTTTCTTT. Amino acid sequence: CASSLVGIGDTEAFF. The whole variable domain, filled in from reference TRBV5-1 and TRBJ1-1, reads KAGVTQTPRYLIKTRGQQVTLSCSPISGHRSVSWYQQTPGQGLQFLFEYFSETQRNKGNFPGRFSGRQFSNSRSEMNVSTLELGDSALYLCASSLVGIGDTEAFFGQGTRLTVV.